This TCR beta chain was found in a study of CD8+ T cells in alopecia areata (dated by TCRdb to the late 2010s). Looking at the study overall: The treated patients took part in an open-label pilot trial in which moderate-to-severe alopecia areata was treated with oral tofacitinib at 5 to 10 mg twice daily. Disease severity in treated patients was measured with the SALT score, which quantifies the percentage of affected scalp surface area. In humans, TCRbeta sequencing was performed on scalp tissue and on sorted CD4+ and CD8+ peripheral blood T cells from healthy controls and from patients with patchy or totalis/universalis alopecia areata. Tofacitinib was given for 6 to 18 months, followed by 6 months of follow-up off drug to assess delayed response and recurrence. In both human patients and the C3H/HeJ mouse model, the study applied high-throughput TCRbeta sequencing to look at T cell clonal expansion in alopecia areata. Scalp clonality was compared across normal scalp (n=4), patchy alopecia areata scalp (n=8), and alopecia totalis/universalis scalp (n=8). The RNA source kit depended on sample type: the PAXgene miRNA kit for fixed scalp, the miRNeasy kit for PBMCs, and the RNeasy kit for mouse skin. Biopsies were taken from tofacitinib-treated patients at baseline and again at 4 and 24 weeks into treatment, and several of those patients also had a later scalp biopsy. TCRbeta CDR3 regions were amplified by immunoSEQ multiplex PCR with 35 Vbeta forward and 13 Jbeta reverse primers.

Library method: the immunoSEQ multiplex PCR assay. RNA was extracted from all samples and reverse transcribed into cDNA as template for TCR sequencing. SuperScript III was used to make first-strand cDNA, primed with a 2:1 mix of oligo-dT and random hexamers. A synthetic immune receptor repertoire was used to assess amplification bias, and residual bias was removed computationally. Per the authors' processing: Raw reads were preprocessed for error removal, and CDR3 was defined according to IMGT conventions as running from the conserved cysteine to phenylalanine. Clonality was computed by normalizing Shannon entropy by log2 of the number of productive unique TCRs and subtracting the result from 1. Whether each scalp clone was CD4 or CD8 was inferred by checking scalp TCRbeta sequences against the CD4 and CD8 repertoires from sorted blood. What TCRdb holds here is the immuneACCESS table cut down to in-frame rearrangements. Part of the clones is not present; checked against another copy, under half of the missing clones reflect an unresolved V gene, and the others are unexplained. V and J calls and clone size are as listed in that table; D and trimming were resolved from the DNA. For this sample there are 150,000 to 200,000 clones; approximately 67% appear just once. Clones ranked in the top ten supply about 1.3% of the sample.

Comments on this clone: No antigen is known for it. No much larger clonotype is one base removed from it; base qualities were not supplied.

Results and caveats for the whole study, not just this receptor: Scalp clonality and the number of expanded CD8+ clones among the top 100 scalp clones were significantly decreased by tofacitinib. Because the treated cohort was small and had just a single nonresponder, larger studies are needed to establish links between baseline CD8+ expansion and response. During tofacitinib treatment, many expanded lesional clones remained in scalp and blood, and this persistence may partly explain relapse after treatment is stopped. Lesional scalp, especially in alopecia totalis/universalis, showed higher clonality and more expanded CD8+ clones than normal scalp, suggesting antigenic drive. Compared with mice, TCR sequences shared between patients were less clear, possibly partly because of HLA diversity across the patient population. Unlike mouse skin, which is dominated by gammadelta T cells, normal human skin has resident alphabeta T cells that are also sequenced, and this complicates analysis of the scalp TCR repertoire.

The sample's treatment or condition label, in plain terms: oral pan-JAK inhibitor, 5-10 mg twice daily. From alopecia areata patients, peripheral blood was collected along with lesional scalp punch biopsies. PBMCs were isolated by density centrifugation and stained for CD3, CD4 and CD8, and CD4+ and CD8+ T cells were sorted on a FACSAria. Sequencing was performed on CD4+ T cells sorted from blood, taken between weeks 49 and 50, from a patient treated with tofacitinib. The receptor comes from a human donor with alopecia areata.

This receptor carries the CDR3 CATSREQGATNTQYF. The DNA sequence is TGTGCCACCAGCAGAGAGCAGGGGGCAACGAATACGCAGTATTTT. The chain is made from TRBV15 and TRBJ2-3, and 8 junction bases match TRBD1. Reading the germline V gene (reference sequence) gives CDR1 LNHNV and CDR2 YYDKDF. From the cysteine through the phenylalanine, the CDR3 covers 15 amino acids. Only the CDR3 DNA is retained, 45 bases long and in frame from the first base. Trimming removed 0 bases from V and 7 bases from J; the gene matches leave 6 bases unexplained.